The 25 T cell receptor beta chains below were found in one sample sequenced in a study of T cell responses to AZD1222 COVID-19 vaccine (dated by TCRdb to about 2021). The library was made by the immunoSEQ multiplex PCR assay. The table was pulled from immuneACCESS by TCRdb, which kept in-frame rearrangements only. Such tables lose some clones; where checked, under half of the loss comes from unresolved V genes, and the rest has no known cause. This sample holds about 83,000 clones; roughly 90% were observed only once. The ten largest account for roughly 4.3% of the sample. The sample's time point label is to be understood as: baseline before first vaccination. This sample's treatment or condition label indicates: meningococcal conjugate vaccine given as trial control. Here the sequenced sample was peripheral blood, taken on day 0 of MenACWY control vaccination. These receptor sequences come from an adult in good health.

This chain joins TRBV5-6 and TRBJ2-2; D is unclear. Germline lookup yields CDR1 SGHDT and CDR2 YYEEEE. The ends were cut back, 0 bases at V and 1 base at J, with 7 bases in the middle. The CDR3 has 15 residues. The CDR3 coding sequence is TGTGCCAGCAGCTTGGGCCATAGGAACACCGGGGAGCTGTTTTTT. It codes for CASSLGHRNTGELFF.

The chain joins TRBV11-3 to TRBJ1-2; D unclear. In germline, CDR1 is SGHNT, CDR2 YENEEA. This CDR3 has 15 amino acids. Trimming removed 1 base at V and 1 base at J, with 10 bases between. DNA of the CDR3: TGTGCCAGCAGCTTAGGACCGCGGAATAACTATGGCTACACCTTC. It codes for CASSLGPRNNYGYTF.

V and J are TRBV27 and TRBJ2-7; maybe TRBD1 (5 bases). This CDR3 comprises 17 residues. Looked up from germline, CDR1 is MNHEY and CDR2 is SMNVEV (reference sequence). The ends were cut back, 4 bases at V and 1 base at J, with 20 bases in the middle. The CDR3 protein is CASSSQVGQGISYEQYF. CDR3 nucleotides: TGTGCCAGCAGTTCCCAGGTCGGGCAGGGTATATCCTACGAGCAGTACTTC.

The chain uses TRBV5-1 and TRBJ1-1; TRBD1 might be the D (5 bases). CDR3 length equals 14 residues. Germline V gene data show CDR1 as SGHRS and CDR2 as YFSETQ. Trimming left V 4 bases short and J 0 bases short, with 10 bases between. CDR3: CASSMDTLNTEAFF. The CDR3 bases are TGCGCCAGCAGCATGGACACCCTGAACACTGAAGCTTTCTTT.

The chain combines TRBV19 with TRBJ1-5, with D perhaps TRBD1 (6 bases). The CDR3 covers 15 residues. Germline assignment: CDR1 LNHDA and CDR2 SQIVND (reference sequence). V lost 5 bases and J lost 3, with 14 bases in between. The CDR3 protein is CASSLMTGFNQPQHF. The CDR3 nucleotides read TGTGCCAGTAGTCTTATGACAGGATTCAATCAGCCCCAGCATTTT.

The chain is built from TRBV4-3 and TRBJ2-2; D is possibly TRBD1 or TRBD2 (5 bases each). Trimming took 3 bases from V and 3 from J, leaving 17 bases between them. This CDR3 is built from 17 residues. The V gene's germline CDR1 is LGHNA and CDR2 YSLEER. The CDR3 protein is CASSQGPPGSDTGELFF. CDR3 sequence (DNA): TGCGCCAGCAGCCAGGGACCACCGGGGTCGGACACCGGGGAGCTGTTTTTT.

This chain links TRBV28 with TRBJ2-7, with D possibly TRBD1 on 5 matching bases. The V end lost 3 bases, the J end lost 2 bases, and 11 bases lay between the germline ends. This CDR3 is 14 amino acids long. Germline loops: CDR1 MDHEN, CDR2 SYDVKM. Written as DNA, the CDR3 is TGTGCCAGCAGTTTCGAACAGGACACCTACGAGCAGTACTTC. This codes for CASSFEQDTYEQYF.

This chain uses TRBV27 with TRBJ1-5, with 9 nucleotides matching TRBD1. V shed 4 bases, J shed 4 bases, and the junction held 5 bases outside the gene matches. CDR1 is MNHEY, CDR2 SMNVEV, per germline (reference sequence). This CDR3 contains 15 residues. The CDR3 nucleotides are TGTGCCAGCAGTTCTTTGGGACAGGGAAATCAGCCCCAGCATTTT. It specifies CASSSLGQGNQPQHF.

This chain joins TRBV6-5 and TRBJ1-1; possibly TRBD1 for D (5 bases). The CDR3 totals 14 residues. The germline V gene encodes CDR1 MNHEY and CDR2 SVGAGI. V lost 0 bases to trimming and J lost 6 bases, with 11 bases between them. The CDR3 sequence: CASSYSSQGAEAFF. CDR3 DNA sequence: TGTGCCAGCAGTTACTCGTCTCAAGGGGCTGAAGCTTTCTTT.

The chain combines TRBV19 with TRBJ1-2; D is undetermined. With 6 bases removed from V and 4 bases from J, the gap between germline ends came to 15 bases. CDR1 and CDR2 from the germline V gene are LNHDA and SQIVND (reference sequence). The CDR3 has 14 residues. CDR3 sequence: CASRLLGQSYGYTF. DNA of the CDR3: TGTGCCAGTAGGCTCCTCGGGCAGTCCTATGGCTACACCTTC.

The J gene is TRBJ1-4, the V gene TRBV6-6, with D possibly matching TRBD1 (5 bases). The CDR3 runs to 15 residues. Trimming removed 1 base from V and 8 bases from J, with 14 bases in between. Germline CDR1 MNHNY, CDR2 SVGAGI (reference sequence). CDR3: CASSYFGGLGEKLFF. The CDR3 DNA reads TGTGCCAGCAGTTACTTTGGGGGACTCGGCGAAAAACTGTTTTTT.

This sequence joins TRBV9 and TRBJ1-4; D is perhaps TRBD1 (6 bases). CDR1 and CDR2 (germline): SGDLS, YYNGEE. CDR3 length: 15 residues. Between the trimmed V and J ends, which lost 6 bases and 5 bases, there was a span of 17 bases. The CDR3 here is CASNLQGRENEKLFF. Here the CDR3 DNA reads TGTGCCAGCAACCTACAGGGTCGTGAAAATGAAAAACTGTTTTTT.

Here the CDR3 reads CASSQDLGELETQYF. The CDR3 bases are TGCGCCAGCAGCCAAGATTTGGGGGAGTTGGAGACCCAGTACTTC. The rearrangement joins TRBV4-3 to TRBJ2-5; the D gene could be TRBD1 or TRBD2 (5 bases each). Germline CDR1 LGHNA, CDR2 YSLEER. The CDR3 totals 15 residues. Trimming pared 0 bases from V and 5 bases from J, leaving 13 bases between.

This chain uses TRBV9 with TRBJ2-7; D is perhaps TRBD2 (7 bases). The V end was cut by 5 bases, the J end by 5 bases, with 20 bases between. Germline CDR1 reads SGDLS; CDR2 reads YYNGEE. The CDR3 runs 15 residues. The CDR3 spells CASSGGGPRTHEQYF. The CDR3 bases are TGTGCCAGCAGTGGGGGGGGGCCCCGGACCCACGAGCAGTACTTC.

This chain links TRBV7-2 with TRBJ2-7, with a weak D call TRBD1 (6 bases). V lost 0 bases to trimming and J lost 4 bases, with 16 bases between them. The germline CDR1 and CDR2 sequences are SGHTA and FQGNSA. CDR3 length: 16 residues. CDR3 in amino acids: CASSLARPGEGYEQYF. CDR3 nucleotides: TGTGCCAGCAGCTTAGCGCGGCCAGGGGAAGGTTACGAGCAGTACTTC.

The V gene is TRBV28, the J gene TRBJ2-3; D unresolved. Trimming stripped 5 bases from V and 6 bases from J, with 9 bases between. The length of the CDR3 is 12 residues. CDR1 and CDR2 from the germline V gene are MDHEN and SYDVKM. The CDR3 loop is CASSIRTDTQYF. The CDR3 DNA follows: TGTGCCAGCAGTATTCGGACGGATACGCAGTATTTT.

The rearrangement links TRBV7-9 to TRBJ2-6; D remains unclear. The CDR3 is 14 residues long. Germline V gene lookup returns CDR1 SEHNR and CDR2 FQNEAQ (reference sequence). Trimming removed 4 bases at V and 5 bases at J, with 9 bases between. The CDR3, as DNA: TGTGCCAGCAGCTCCCCTACTAGGGCCAACGTCCTGACTTTC. Residues: CASSSPTRANVLTF.

The chain is built from TRBV27 and TRBJ1-5; a weak D match, TRBD1 (6 bases). V shed 6 bases and J shed 9 bases, with 18 bases lying between them. Per germline, CDR1 MNHEY and CDR2 SMNVEV (reference sequence). The length of the CDR3 is 14 residues. The CDR3 region has the DNA TGTGCCAGCAGGACATGGGGGGGGCTGGGGCCCCAGCATTTT. Protein: CASRTWGGLGPQHF.

The chain combines TRBV6-4 with TRBJ1-2; 9 nucleotides align to TRBD1. With V trimmed by 4 bases and J by 10 bases, 10 bases remained unmatched. CDR1 is MRHNA and CDR2 is SNTAGT in the germline V gene. The length of the CDR3 is 14 residues. The CDR3 nucleotides are TGTGCCAGCAGTGGAGACCCGGGACAGGGATCCTACACCTTC. This translates into CASSGDPGQGSYTF.

V is TRBV5-1 and J is TRBJ2-3; 9 nucleotides match TRBD2. V trimming: 2 bases; J trimming: 2 bases; junction bases outside the gene matches: 3. Germline CDR1 SGHRS, CDR2 YFSETQ. The CDR3 spans 15 residues. This chain's CDR3 is CASSFSGSNTDTQYF. CDR3 DNA sequence: TGCGCCAGCAGCTTTAGCGGGAGTAACACAGATACGCAGTATTTT.

This clone was detected a few times. The gene calls are TRBV5-1 and TRBJ2-7, with 12 bases identical to TRBD2. This CDR3 is 18 amino acids long. Trimming took 0 bases from V and 0 from J; bases not matched to a gene: 7. Germline CDR1 and CDR2: SGHRS and YFSETQ. CDR3 loop: CASSLGLAGVRSSYEQYF. In DNA, the CDR3 is TGCGCCAGCAGCTTGGGACTAGCGGGAGTTAGGAGCTCCTACGAGCAGTACTTC. Based on the CDR3 plus reference TRBV5-1 and TRBJ2-7, the full variable domain is KAGVTQTPRYLIKTRGQQVTLSCSPISGHRSVSWYQQTPGQGLQFLFEYFSETQRNKGNFPGRFSGRQFSNSRSEMNVSTLELGDSALYLCASSLGLAGVRSSYEQYFGPGTRLTVT.

The chain recombines TRBV27 with TRBJ1-1, with D tentatively TRBD1 (5 bases). Germline V lookup: CDR1 MNHEY, CDR2 SMNVEV (reference sequence). Trimming took 7 bases from V and 1 from J, leaving 16 bases between them. This CDR3 has 15 residues. The CDR3 bases are TGTGCCAGCAAGACTCAGGGTACGGGGAACACTGAAGCTTTCTTT. Residues: CASKTQGTGNTEAFF.

The J gene is TRBJ2-3, the V gene TRBV20-1; no clear D gene. CDR3 length equals 10 residues. CDR1 and CDR2 (germline): DFQATT, SNEGSKA (reference sequence). Between the trimmed V and J ends, which lost 1 base and 6 bases, there was a span of 2 bases. CDR3 in amino acids: CSARGDTQYF. CDR3 DNA sequence: TGCAGTGCTAGAGGTGATACGCAGTATTTT.

The chain combines TRBV19 with TRBJ1-4, with D perhaps matching TRBD1 (6 bases). Looked up from germline, CDR1 is LNHDA and CDR2 is SQIVND (reference sequence). The CDR3 consists of 16 residues. Trimming removed 4 bases at V and 0 bases at J, with 12 bases between. The CDR3 sequence: CASSRDTGPTNEKLFF. In DNA form, the CDR3 reads TGTGCCAGTAGTAGGGACACCGGTCCAACTAATGAAAAACTGTTTTTT. The entire variable domain, with the rest obtained from reference TRBV19 and TRBJ1-4, is as follows: DGGITQSPKYLFRKEGQNVTLSCEQNLNHDAMYWYRQDPGQGLRLIYYSQIVNDFQKGDIAEGYSVSREKKESFPLTVTSAQKNPTAFYLCASSRDTGPTNEKLFFGSGTQLSVL.

The rearrangement joins TRBV28 to TRBJ2-2; D possibly corresponds to TRBD2 (6 bases). Trimming removed 10 bases from V and 6 bases from J, with 12 bases in between. The CDR3 is 12 amino acids. Germline lookup yields CDR1 MDHEN and CDR2 SYDVKM. CDR3 sequence: CATARGSGELFF. In nucleotides, the CDR3 is TGTGCCACAGCCCGGGGGTCCGGGGAGCTGTTTTTT. Filled out from reference TRBV28 and TRBJ2-2, the complete variable domain reads DVKVTQSSRYLVKRTGEKVFLECVQDMDHENMFWYRQDPGLGLRLIYFSYDVKMKEKGDIPEGYSVSREKKERFSLILESASTNQTSMYLCATARGSGELFFGEGSRLTVL.